A single sample is the source of the 7 T cell receptor beta chains below, sequenced in a study of beta chain features in type 1 diabetes. Study-wide results and caveats: Across all four CD4+ subsets, people with type 1 diabetes showed modestly shorter TCRB CDR3s.

These TCRs' antigens remain unknown. The entirety of the isolated RNA underwent reverse transcription, so expressed TCRB transcripts were sequenced. Generated by immunoSEQ multiplex PCR, the TCRdb table keeps only in-frame clones and is missing some. Of 300,000 to 400,000 clones in the sample, over 9% were seen once. The specimen was central memory CD4+ T cells from blood. These receptor sequences come from a young man with type 1 diabetes.

This clone turned up a few times. The chain has TRBV27 and TRBJ2-5, with 7 bases identical to TRBD2. The CDR3 contains 14 residues. Trimming at V came to 1 base and at J to 5 bases, leaving 4 bases not matched to a gene. Germline V gene data show CDR1 as MNHEY and CDR2 as SMNVEV (reference sequence). The CDR3: CASSLWGGGETQYF. The CDR3 DNA is TGTGCCAGCAGTTTATGGGGGGGAGGTGAGACCCAGTACTTC.

V is TRBV18 and J is TRBJ1-2, with TRBD1 as a possible D gene (5 bases). CDR1 is KGHSH, CDR2 LQKENI, per germline. The length of the CDR3 is 14 residues. Trimming stripped 6 bases from V and 6 bases from J, with 17 bases between. CDR3 sequence: CASSPAGVGNGYTF. CDR3 in DNA: TGTGCCAGCTCTCCGGCGGGGGTAGGGAATGGCTACACCTTC. The full variable domain, its missing parts supplied by reference TRBV18 and TRBJ1-2, is NAGVMQNPRHLVRRRGQEARLRCSPMKGHSHVYWYRQLPEEGLKFMVYLQKENIIDESGMPKERFSAEFPKEGPSILRIQQVVRGDSAAYFCASSPAGVGNGYTFGSGTRLTVV.

The chain couples TRBV11-2 to TRBJ2-7, with D perhaps TRBD2 (6 bases). The CDR3 length is 13 residues. From germline, CDR1 is SGHAT and CDR2 FQNNGV. V shed 1 base and J shed 4 bases, with 8 bases lying between them. The CDR3 region has the DNA TGTGCCAGCAGCTTAGTCGGGGGTTACGAGCAGTACTTC. It translates to CASSLVGGYEQYF.

For the CDR3, the DNA is TGCAGCGTCCTACTAAACTATGGCTACACCTTC. This encodes CSVLLNYGYTF. J is TRBJ1-2 and V is TRBV29-1; no clear D. CDR1 and CDR2 (germline): SQVTM, ANQGSEA. The V end was cut by 6 bases, the J end by 2 bases, with 7 bases between. This CDR3 region has 11 residues. The full variable domain, completed using reference TRBV29-1 and TRBJ1-2, is SAVISQKPSRDICQRGTSLTIQCQVDSQVTMMFWYRQQPGQSLTLIATANQGSEATYESGFVIDKFPISRPNLTFSTLTVSNMSPEDSSIYLCSVLLNYGYTFGSGTRLTVV.

This clone was counted a few times. The chain links TRBV28 to TRBJ1-1, with no clear D. The CDR3 consists of 14 residues. V lost 6 bases and J 0 bases, leaving 11 bases between the germline ends. Germline values: CDR1 MDHEN, CDR2 SYDVKM. As DNA, the CDR3 is TGTGCCAGCAGCCTTATCCCGGTGAACACTGAAGCTTTCTTT. Translated: CASSLIPVNTEAFF.

In this sample, this clone turned up a few times. J is TRBJ2-3 and V is TRBV10-3, with 11 bases that match TRBD2. The CDR3 is made up of 15 amino acids. Unmatched junction bases numbered 11, after V lost 7 bases and J lost 8 bases. Germline CDR1 and CDR2: ENHRY and SYGVKD. The CDR3 sequence is CAITGLAESTGTQYF. DNA for the CDR3: TGTGCCATCACGGGACTAGCGGAGTCTACGGGTACGCAGTATTTT.

This clone has just a few counts. The rearrangement uses TRBV15 and TRBJ2-2, with D unclear. V lost 0 bases, J lost 1 base, and 12 bases lay in between. This CDR3 is 17 amino acids long. The germline CDR1 and CDR2 sequences are LNHNV and YYDKDF (reference sequence). In DNA form, the CDR3 reads TGTGCCACCAGCAGAGATATAGGACCCATGAACACCGGGGAGCTGTTTTTT. Translation: CATSRDIGPMNTGELFF.